A single sample gave rise to the 5 T cell receptor beta chains below, sequenced in a study of T cells after yellow fever vaccination. Each CDR3 protein is one row after TCRdb ran MiXCR on the 5' RACE reads. The sample includes about 580,000 distinct CDR3 sequences, about a sixth seen only once; the top ten take approximately 15%. The sequencing here drew on PBMCs, taken 5 days after the first yellow fever vaccination. All receptors come from a man aged 18 to 35 who received the YFV17D yellow fever vaccine.

The genes are TRBV7-8 and TRBJ1-4; the match to TRBD1 covers 11 bases. The V and J ends lost 4 bases and 6 bases, in that order; junction bases with no gene match: 13. Germline values: CDR1 SGHVS, CDR2 FQNEAQ. This CDR3 region has 18 residues. CDR3 region: CASSSGTGGLGFDEKLFF. CDR3 nucleotide sequence: TGTGCCAGCAGCTCCGGGACAGGGGGTTTAGGGTTCGATGAAAAACTGTTTTTT.

This clonotype was counted a few times. V and J are TRBV28 and TRBJ2-7; TRBD2 matches at 7 bases. Germline CDR1 MDHEN, CDR2 SYDVKM. CDR3 length equals 13 residues. V was clipped by 6 bases and J by 2 bases; unmatched bases: 4. Here the CDR3 DNA reads TGTGCCAGCAGGCGGGGGTTCACCTACGAGCAGTACGTC. Its translation: CASRRGFTYEQYV.

This clonotype turned up a few times. J is TRBJ2-5 and V is TRBV11-2, with 8 positions matching TRBD1. The J segment lost 4 bases and the V segment lost 5 bases, leaving 6 bases of the junction unmatched. CDR1 and CDR2 from the germline V gene are SGHAT and FQNNGV. The CDR3 runs to 14 residues. The CDR3 reads CASSRAGGGETQYF. The CDR3 DNA reads TGTGCCAGCAGCCGGGCAGGGGGCGGAGAGACCCAGTACTTC.

The chain links TRBV5-1 to TRBJ2-3; unclear D gene. Germline V gene sequence: CDR1 SGHRS, CDR2 YFSETQ. The CDR3 extends over 15 amino acids. V dropped 1 base and J dropped 0 bases, with 9 bases sitting between them. The CDR3 DNA follows: TGCGCCAGCAGCTTGTCCCATTATAGCACAGATACGCAGTATTTT. It specifies CASSLSHYSTDTQYF. Drawing the rest from reference TRBV5-1 and TRBJ2-3, the complete variable domain is KAGVTQTPRYLIKTRGQQVTLSCSPISGHRSVSWYQQTPGQGLQFLFEYFSETQRNKGNFPGRFSGRQFSNSRSEMNVSTLELGDSALYLCASSLSHYSTDTQYFGPGTRLTVL.

In this sample, this clonotype turned up many times. The CDR3, as DNA: TGTGCCAGCAGCCCACGTGGAAGGGGATACAATGAGCAGTTCTTC. Translation: CASSPRGRGYNEQFF. The chain employs TRBV7-3 and TRBJ2-1, with a possible D match to TRBD1 (5 bases). Trimming shortened V by 5 bases and J by 4 bases, and 15 bases separated the two germline ends. The germline V gene encodes CDR1 SGHTA and CDR2 FQGTGA. The CDR3 contains 15 residues.